These 4 T cell receptor beta chains were sequenced from one sample in a study of control samples from healthy donors and cancer patients. Libraries were prepared by immunoSEQ multiplex PCR; TCRdb keeps only in-frame clonotypes and omits some of them. Altogether 35,000 to 50,000 clones are present, more than 75% being singletons, with the ten largest covering roughly 10%. Material: PBMCs. Receptors originate from a woman in her fifties or sixties with lung cancer.

This chain links TRBV19 with TRBJ1-1; tentatively, D is TRBD1 (5 bases). Trimming removed 3 bases at V and 5 bases at J, with 10 bases between. The CDR3 sequence is 13 residues long. From germline, CDR1 is LNHDA and CDR2 SQIVND (reference sequence). CDR3 in amino acids: CASSISGLTEAFF. The DNA for the CDR3 is TGTGCCAGTAGTATCTCAGGGTTGACTGAAGCTTTCTTT.

Judged by abundance, this clone is medium-sized (0.01 to 0.1%). This chain links TRBV4-2 with TRBJ1-1; 9 bases agree with TRBD1. CDR3 length: 14 amino acids. CDR1 LGHNA and CDR2 YNFKEQ come from the germline V gene. V trimming: 4 bases; J trimming: 7 bases; junction bases outside the gene matches: 7. Here the CDR3 reads CASSPTGGRDEAFF. CDR3 DNA sequence: TGTGCCAGCAGCCCGACAGGGGGAAGGGATGAAGCTTTCTTT.

This clone was detected a few times. CDR3 residues: CASTTSVGYEQYF. The CDR3, as DNA: TGTGCCAGCACCACTAGCGTCGGCTACGAGCAGTACTTC. The V gene is TRBV28, the J gene TRBJ2-7; 7 bases agree with TRBD2. The length of the CDR3 is 13 residues. The junction had 6 bases not matched to a gene; V was cut back by 7 bases and J by 3 bases. Germline loops: CDR1 MDHEN, CDR2 SYDVKM.

The gene calls are TRBV29-1 and TRBJ2-3; TRBD2 matches at 14 bases. This CDR3 region has 13 residues. CDR1 is SQVTM, CDR2 ANQGSEA, per germline. V shed 8 bases and J 5 bases; nucleotides not matched to a gene: 3. The CDR3 DNA sequence: TGCAGCACTGGGACTAGCGGGAGAGATACGCAGTATTTT. Residues: CSTGTSGRDTQYF.